The 31 T cell receptor beta chains presented below share a single source sample, sequenced in a study of identifying expanded T cells in peripheral blood. The assay was immunoSEQ multiplex PCR, and TCRdb's table has in-frame clones only and misses some. The table shows 100,000 or so clones, with roughly 87% occurring only once. The specimen sequenced was blood. Receptors originate from a person aged 18-69 years in good health.

This chain connects TRBV7-9 to TRBJ1-1; TRBD1 might be the D (5 bases). Germline V gives CDR1 SEHNR, CDR2 FQNEAQ (reference sequence). The CDR3 has 16 amino acids. V lost 8 bases, J lost 6 bases, and 25 bases lay in between. The CDR3: CASQHPMDTPGAEAFF. DNA for the CDR3: TGTGCCAGCCAACACCCGATGGACACCCCCGGAGCTGAAGCTTTCTTT. The whole variable domain, remainder taken from reference TRBV7-9 and TRBJ1-1, is DTGVSQNPRHKITKRGQNVTFRCDPISEHNRLYWYRQTLGQGPEFLTYFQNEAQLEKSRLLSDRFSAERPKGSFSTLEIQRTEQGDSAMYLCASQHPMDTPGAEAFFGQGTRLTVV.

CDR3 DNA sequence: TGTGCCAGTAGTCCCCGGACAGGGGCATCCTACGAGCAGTACTTC. It is translated as CASSPRTGASYEQYF. The gene calls are TRBV19 and TRBJ2-7; 9 bases agree with TRBD1. Germline CDR1 and CDR2: LNHDA and SQIVND (reference sequence). This CDR3 comprises 15 residues. Trimming cost V 5 bases and J 1 base; bases outside gene matches: 6. The whole variable domain, filled in from reference TRBV19 and TRBJ2-7, reads DGGITQSPKYLFRKEGQNVTLSCEQNLNHDAMYWYRQDPGQGLRLIYYSQIVNDFQKGDIAEGYSVSREKKESFPLTVTSAQKNPTAFYLCASSPRTGASYEQYFGPGTRLTVT.

V usage is TRBV7-9 and J usage is TRBJ2-3; D is unclear. Germline V gives CDR1 SEHNR, CDR2 FQNEAQ (reference sequence). This CDR3 region has 14 residues. Between the trimmed V and J ends, which lost 1 base and 3 bases, there was a span of 8 bases. The chain's CDR3 is CASSLGNPTDTQYF. The DNA for the CDR3 is TGTGCCAGCAGCTTAGGGAACCCGACAGATACGCAGTATTTT. Supplemented by reference TRBV7-9 and TRBJ2-3, the full variable domain reads DTGVSQNPRHKITKRGQNVTFRCDPISEHNRLYWYRQTLGQGPEFLTYFQNEAQLEKSRLLSDRFSAERPKGSFSTLEIQRTEQGDSAMYLCASSLGNPTDTQYFGPGTRLTVL.

The rearrangement uses TRBV10-3 and TRBJ2-1; 7 nucleotides line up with TRBD1. The junction had 5 bases not matched to a gene; V was cut back by 7 bases and J by 5 bases. CDR3 length equals 13 residues. Germline assignment: CDR1 ENHRY and CDR2 SYGVKD. The CDR3 is CAITGTVNNEQFF. For the CDR3, the DNA is TGTGCCATCACGGGGACAGTCAACAATGAGCAGTTCTTC.

The chain recombines TRBV7-8 with TRBJ2-2; D is perhaps TRBD1 (5 bases). The germline V gene encodes CDR1 SGHVS and CDR2 FQNEAQ. Trimming left V 2 bases short and J 6 bases short, with 10 bases between. The CDR3 spans 14 residues. The CDR3 DNA sequence: TGTGCCAGCAGCTTACAGGGTTTTCCCGGGGAGCTGTTTTTT. It yields the protein CASSLQGFPGELFF.

The CDR3 loop reads CASSLGDSDITDTQYF. The CDR3 nucleotides are TGTGCCAGCAGCTTGGGGGACAGCGATATCACAGATACGCAGTATTTT. V is TRBV7-9 and J is TRBJ2-3; TRBD1 matches at 7 bases. The CDR3 consists of 16 residues. V shed 3 bases, J shed 2 bases, and the junction held 8 bases outside the gene matches. The germline V gene has CDR1 SEHNR and CDR2 FQNEAQ (reference sequence).

This clone was seen once. The chain carries TRBV7-8 and TRBJ1-5, with 8 nucleotides matching TRBD1. Germline loops: CDR1 SGHVS, CDR2 FQNEAQ. The V and J ends lost 5 bases and 2 bases, in that order; junction bases with no gene match: 5. The CDR3 runs to 15 residues. The CDR3 spells CASSTSTGGNQPQHF. The DNA for the CDR3 is TGTGCCAGCAGCACCTCGACAGGGGGCAATCAGCCCCAGCATTTT.

The chain combines TRBV15 with TRBJ1-3; D may be TRBD1 (5 bases). Per germline, CDR1 LNHNV and CDR2 YYDKDF (reference sequence). V was pared by 1 base and J by 0 bases, with 10 bases between. The CDR3 extends over 16 amino acids. CDR3 nucleotide sequence: TGTGCCACCAGCAGAGGAGGGACCCGCTCTGGAAACACCATATATTTT. This encodes CATSRGGTRSGNTIYF.

This clone was counted a few times. This sequence joins TRBV30 and TRBJ1-6; the D gene is possibly TRBD1 (5 bases). This CDR3 is built from 17 residues. The V end lost 0 bases, the J end lost 9 bases, and 21 bases lay between the germline ends. Germline loops: CDR1 GTSNPN, CDR2 SVGIG (reference sequence). The CDR3: CAWSVPPRSGLGSPLHF. CDR3 nucleotide sequence: TGTGCCTGGAGTGTACCGCCCAGATCAGGGTTAGGTTCACCCCTCCACTTT.

The CDR3 region is CASSQSGHTNEKLFF. The CDR3 DNA sequence: TGTGCCAGCAGCCAGTCAGGGCATACTAATGAAAAACTGTTTTTT. This chain links TRBV4-2 with TRBJ1-4; D is possibly TRBD1 (5 bases). Deletions cut 3 bases from V and 2 bases from J, with 10 bases between. This CDR3 comprises 15 residues. Germline lookup yields CDR1 LGHNA and CDR2 YNFKEQ.

The gene calls are TRBV2 and TRBJ2-5; D possibly uses TRBD1 or TRBD2 (5 bases each). Between the trimmed V and J ends, which lost 4 bases and 10 bases, there was a span of 22 bases. The CDR3 is 15 amino acids. From germline, CDR1 is SNHLY and CDR2 FYNNEI. CDR3 region: CASSAGPTPTMSQYF. CDR3 nucleotide sequence: TGTGCCAGCAGTGCGGGACCAACGCCGACGATGAGCCAGTACTTC. The whole variable domain, remainder taken from reference TRBV2 and TRBJ2-5, is EPEVTQTPSHQVTQMGQEVILRCVPISNHLYFYWYRQILGQKVEFLVSFYNNEISEKSEIFDDQFSVERPDGSNFTLKIRSTKLEDSAMYFCASSAGPTPTMSQYFGPGTRLLVL.

This clone occurred a few times. The chain combines TRBV4-2 with TRBJ1-6; no clear D. V was cut by 4 bases and J by 8 bases, with 18 bases left in between. This CDR3 is 16 amino acids long. Germline V lookup: CDR1 LGHNA, CDR2 YNFKEQ. CDR3 residues: CASSPQSRGSDSPLHF. CDR3 DNA sequence: TGTGCCAGCAGCCCCCAATCGAGAGGCTCTGATTCACCCCTCCACTTT.

The V call is TRBV6-1, the J call TRBJ1-5; D ambiguous. The V gene lost 3 bases and the J gene lost 9 bases, with 12 bases spanning the gap. The CDR3 consists of 13 residues. Germline values: CDR1 MNHNS, CDR2 SASEGT. The CDR3 here is CASSEADFLPQHF. The CDR3 DNA sequence: TGTGCCAGCAGTGAGGCTGACTTCCTGCCCCAGCATTTT.

This clone was recorded only once. This chain joins TRBV10-3 and TRBJ2-7, with 12 positions matching TRBD1. Per the germline V gene, CDR1 is ENHRY and CDR2 is SYGVKD. CDR3 length equals 15 residues. J lost 6 bases, V lost 5 bases, and 8 bases had no gene match. DNA of the CDR3: TGTGCCATCAGTCCCACCGGGACAGGGGGCGGCGAGCAGTACTTC. Its protein is CAISPTGTGGGEQYF.

This clone was counted between two and nine times. The chain combines TRBV5-1 with TRBJ2-1, with 10 bases lining up with TRBD1. This CDR3 comprises 15 residues. Per germline, CDR1 SGHRS and CDR2 YFSETQ. V lost 2 bases, J lost 8 bases, and 7 bases stayed unmatched. The CDR3: CASSLTGTGVDEQFF. In DNA form, the CDR3 reads TGCGCCAGCAGCTTAACCGGGACAGGGGTCGATGAGCAGTTCTTC.

The chain combines TRBV7-6 with TRBJ2-7; D remains ambiguous. Germline V gives CDR1 SGHVS, CDR2 FNYEAQ. V was cut by 4 bases and J by 7 bases, with 11 bases left in between. The CDR3 totals 12 residues. The CDR3 DNA sequence: TGTGCCAGCAGCTCCCTTCTGGGGGAGCAGTACTTC. Translated: CASSSLLGEQYF.

The V gene is TRBV27, the J gene TRBJ2-1, with a weak D call TRBD2 (5 bases). The ends were cut back, 5 bases at V and 6 bases at J, with 26 bases in the middle. This CDR3 has 18 residues. CDR1 is MNHEY, CDR2 SMNVEV, per germline (reference sequence). The CDR3 here is CASSRRRASRSIFNEQFF. DNA for the CDR3: TGTGCCAGCAGTCGGCGCCGGGCTAGCAGATCTATCTTCAATGAGCAGTTCTTC.

This clone was seen more than once but under ten times. The chain couples TRBV28 to TRBJ1-2; D is unresolved. From germline, CDR1 is MDHEN and CDR2 SYDVKM. The CDR3 runs 14 residues. Trimming cost V 6 bases and J 8 bases, with 19 bases left between them. The CDR3 protein is CASSLGTSGEGYTF. The CDR3 nucleotides read TGTGCCAGCAGCCTTGGAACTTCCGGGGAGGGCTACACCTTC.

This clone came up once. The rearrangement joins TRBV4-3 to TRBJ1-2; possibly TRBD1 for D (5 bases). This CDR3 has 17 residues. The V gene lost 0 bases and the J gene lost 4 bases, with 18 bases spanning the gap. Germline V gene sequence: CDR1 LGHNA, CDR2 YSLEER. The CDR3 spells CASSQDDKSSGLYGYTF. The CDR3 DNA follows: TGCGCCAGCAGCCAAGATGATAAGAGCTCAGGGCTCTATGGCTACACCTTC.

J is TRBJ1-3 and V is TRBV28; D not certain. The CDR3 totals 14 residues. V gave up 4 bases and J gave up 0 bases, with 7 bases separating them. The V gene's germline CDR1 is MDHEN and CDR2 SYDVKM. The CDR3 DNA sequence: TGTGCCAGCAGTTCCGGATACTCTGGAAACACCATATATTTT. This codes for CASSSGYSGNTIYF.

CDR3 residues: CASLFWRMNTEAFF. The CDR3 DNA follows: TGTGCCTCCCTGTTCTGGCGCATGAACACTGAAGCTTTCTTT. V usage is TRBV30 and J usage is TRBJ1-1, with D unclear. Trimming shortened V by 7 bases and J by 0 bases, and 15 bases separated the two germline ends. CDR3 length: 14 residues. Germline lookup yields CDR1 GTSNPN and CDR2 SVGIG (reference sequence).

The chain couples TRBV6-1 to TRBJ1-4, with no clear D. The CDR3 loop spans 18 amino acids. V lost 4 bases and J 2 bases, leaving 20 bases between the germline ends. CDR1 and CDR2 from the germline V gene are MNHNS and SASEGT. The CDR3 coding sequence is TGTGCCAGCAGTGCTACAAGGTTCGGTAGGGTGACTAATGAAAAACTGTTTTTT. Translation gives CASSATRFGRVTNEKLFF.

This chain uses TRBV7-2 with TRBJ1-4; TRBD1 is a possible D gene (6 bases). The CDR3 runs 15 residues. Germline V gene lookup returns CDR1 SGHTA and CDR2 FQGNSA. V shed 4 bases and J shed 5 bases, with 14 bases lying between them. This chain's CDR3 is CASSSSGGGNEKLFF. DNA of the CDR3: TGTGCCAGCAGCTCCTCTGGGGGGGGCAATGAAAAACTGTTTTTT.

This rearrangement joins TRBV5-5 to TRBJ1-6; D unclear. The CDR3 totals 12 residues. Germline V lookup: CDR1 SGHKS, CDR2 YYEKEE (reference sequence). V was cut by 2 bases and J by 7 bases, with 4 bases left in between. CDR3 sequence reads: CASSFPNSPLHF. The CDR3, as DNA: TGTGCCAGCAGCTTCCCCAATTCACCCCTCCACTTT.

CDR3 region: CASSLSLGPAEAFF. The CDR3 DNA follows: TGTGCCAGCAGTTTATCATTAGGGCCGGCTGAAGCTTTCTTT. V gene TRBV27 combines with J gene TRBJ1-1; D is unresolved. Germline V lookup: CDR1 MNHEY, CDR2 SMNVEV (reference sequence). This CDR3 is built from 14 residues. V gave up 0 bases and J gave up 6 bases, with 11 bases separating them.

The V gene is TRBV4-3, the J gene TRBJ1-6; the D gene is possibly TRBD1 (5 bases). V was cut by 2 bases and J by 6 bases, with 14 bases left in between. The V gene's germline CDR1 is LGHNA and CDR2 YSLEER. The CDR3 consists of 16 residues. The DNA of the CDR3 is TGCGCCAGCAGCCAACAACCGGGACGGACTAATTCACCCCTCCACTTT. As protein: CASSQQPGRTNSPLHF.

V is TRBV15 and J is TRBJ1-2, with D perhaps matching TRBD1 (5 bases). From germline, CDR1 is LNHNV and CDR2 YYDKDF (reference sequence). The germline V and J ends were trimmed by 5 bases and 2 bases, with 18 bases remaining between them. The CDR3 consists of 16 residues. In DNA form, the CDR3 reads TGTGCCACCAGCGGGGACGCAGTCGGGGTGAACTATGGCTACACCTTC. Translating it yields CATSGDAVGVNYGYTF.

The V and J genes are TRBV28 and TRBJ1-5; D is possibly TRBD1 (6 bases). CDR1 is MDHEN, CDR2 SYDVKM, per germline. This CDR3 spans 14 amino acids. The germline V and J ends were trimmed by 3 bases and 2 bases, with 8 bases remaining between them. Here the CDR3 DNA reads TGTGCCAGCAGTTTGGGGGCGGGCAATCAGCCCCAGCATTTT. Its translation is CASSLGAGNQPQHF.

The chain couples TRBV7-1 to TRBJ2-5; maybe TRBD2 (7 bases). TRBV7-1 has ORF status, its function being uncertain. Trimming took 4 bases from V and 8 from J, leaving 17 bases between them. CDR3 length: 14 residues. CDR3 DNA sequence: TGTGCCAGCAGCTTAACCGACGGGGGGCGCACCCAGTACTTC. The encoded protein is CASSLTDGGRTQYF.

V and J are TRBV27 and TRBJ2-7; 9 nucleotides match TRBD1. The CDR3 is made up of 15 amino acids. V trimming: 9 bases; J trimming: 3 bases; junction bases outside the gene matches: 12. CDR1 is MNHEY, CDR2 SMNVEV, per germline (reference sequence). CDR3 sequence (DNA): TGTGCCAGTCAGATAATTCCGGGACAGGGCTACGAGCAGTACTTC. It yields the protein CASQIIPGQGYEQYF.

CDR3 region: CASTKMTSGAYEQYF. CDR3 in DNA: TGTGCCAGCACCAAAATGACTAGCGGGGCCTACGAGCAGTACTTC. The chain joins TRBV6-5 to TRBJ2-7, with 11 positions matching TRBD2. The ends lost 7 bases at V and 2 bases at J; junction bases unmatched: 7. Germline loops: CDR1 MNHEY, CDR2 SVGAGI. CDR3 size: 15 residues.